Below, one T cell receptor (beta chain) is given with its context. This receptor's antigen is unknown. No base quality values were provided; no much bigger clone lies one nucleotide off. Sequences SGHTS (CDR1) and YDEGEE (CDR2) are obtained from the germline V gene. V sheds 4 bases and J sheds 6 bases, leaving 21 bases between their ends. The CDR3, from cysteine to phenylalanine, totals 16 residues. Only the CDR3 part of the read is kept: 48 bases, read in frame from the first base. TCRbeta CDR3 regions were amplified from genomic DNA by means of the immunoSEQ Assay, a bias-controlled multiplex PCR. In the paper's pipeline: The number of nucleated cells in each sample was estimated from the amplification of reference gene primers within the assay. To quantify the absolute abundance of each unique TCRbeta CDR3 rearrangement, sequence reads were collapsed and filtered. For each sample, productive Simpson clonality was calculated by taking the square root of Simpson's diversity index across productive rearrangements. Here the immuneACCESS table is served through TCRdb, limited to in-frame sequences with V and J called. Missing clones are a known gap in these copies; in checked studies unresolved V genes cover under half, and the rest lacks a known reason. V and J calls and clone size are as listed in that table; D and trimming were resolved from the DNA. The sample profile shows about 130,000 clones; around nine tenths of them were found once. The top ten clonotypes cover more than 3.5% of the sample.

The data stem from a study of blood T cell repertoires in COVID-19 (dated by TCRdb to the early 2020s). Regarding the research as a whole: Samples covering the acute and convalescent phases of COVID-19 were provided by collaborators in the United States, Italy and Spain. The material from the prospective study consisted of cDNA or gDNA derived from T cells, B-cell-depleted T cells, or PBMCs. Subjects who had been exposed to COVID-19, were actively infected with it, or had recovered from it provided the deeply sampled blood TCRbeta repertoires that made up the dataset. The repertoires were released in a freely available public database intended as a resource for research on the immune response to SARS-CoV-2. Samples came from the ongoing ImmuneRACE study (first 160 participants) plus 1,254 subjects from 6 global collaborators. Nearly every sample came with metadata listing a de-identified subject ID, COVID-19 status, age in years and sex. HLA class I and class II types, where available, came from metadata supplied by the sample provider rather than from assay-based typing.

At one collaborating source in Seattle, patients were enrolled during active infection and were followed longitudinally through the course of disease. Collaborating institutions collected whole blood in K2EDTA tubes following their own protocols. Collaborator samples were shipped for TCRbeta analysis as frozen whole blood, isolated PBMCs, or DNA extracted from either sample type. The investigation overall reported the following: Clinical and demographic metadata were provided uncurated, with the amount varying by source and participant.

This clonotype was obtained from a man in his 60s with COVID-19, enrolled during active disease. The sequence links TRBV5-8 to TRBJ2-3; the D gene is possibly TRBD2, with 5 bases matching. Sequenced: peripheral blood. The DNA is as follows: TGTGCCAGCAGCCCGGGGTCCGCCTCCGTCGGGGATACGCAGTATTTT. Translated, it gives CASSPGSASVGDTQYF.